This is a list of T cell receptor beta chains from one sample in a study of T cell therapy after organ transplantation. The antigens these receptors bind are not known. Only in-frame clones appear in the TCRdb table, and some are missing; sequencing was by immunoSEQ multiplex PCR. The table records around 50,000 clones, approximately 94% of them present only once. The sample consisted of CD8+ T cells from blood, taken before autologous CMV-specific T cell therapy. The receptors originated from a human patient who had received a solid organ transplant and had CMV disease. The CDR3 runs from the conserved cysteine through the conserved F or W. The D gene is left open where the match is weak. Clone size, where shown, is once, few, many, or a class for clones that have expanded.

j_call v_call d_call clone_size cdr3_aa cdr3_nt
TRBJ2-7 TRBV10-3 - - CAIMMTETYEQYF TGTGCCATCATGATGACCGAAACCTACGAGCAGTACTTC
TRBJ2-2 TRBV19 TRBD1 - CASGDSFTGELFF TGTGCCAGTGGGGACAGTTTCACCGGGGAGCTGTTTTTT
TRBJ1-2 TRBV19 - once CASQPGATLGYGYTF TGTGCCAGTCAACCAGGGGCCACCCTGGGATATGGCTACACCTTC
TRBJ2-2 TRBV19 TRBD1 - CASSSPVRQGASNTGELFF TGTGCCAGTAGTTCCCCTGTTCGACAGGGGGCATCGAACACCGGGGAGCTGTTTTTT
TRBJ1-1 TRBV10-3 - - CAISFKGMNTEAFF TGTGCCATCAGTTTCAAGGGTATGAACACTGAAGCTTTCTTT
TRBJ1-2 TRBV4-3 - - CASSQDLVLATANYGYTF TGCGCCAGCAGCCAAGATTTGGTCCTGGCCACCGCTAACTATGGCTACACCTTC
TRBJ2-7 TRBV6-5 TRBD2 - CASSPSGGGSYEQYF TGTGCCAGCAGCCCTTCGGGGGGGGGTTCCTACGAGCAGTACTTC
TRBJ1-2 TRBV5-6 TRBD1 - CASSLDMDRSYGYTF TGTGCCAGCAGCCTGGATATGGACAGGTCGTATGGCTACACCTTC
TRBJ2-1 TRBV9 - once CASSEGAGSLYNEQFF TGTGCCAGCAGCGAAGGGGCGGGGTCCCTCTACAATGAGCAGTTCTTC
TRBJ1-2 TRBV29-1 - - CSVEWQAEAYGYTF TGCAGCGTTGAGTGGCAGGCTGAGGCGTATGGCTACACCTTC
TRBJ1-1 TRBV19 TRBD1 - CASSIRTGVTEAFF TGTGCCAGTAGTATTAGGACAGGGGTAACTGAAGCTTTCTTT
TRBJ1-5 TRBV4-1 - - CASSRSINQPQHF TGCGCCAGCAGCCGCTCGATCAATCAGCCCCAGCATTTT
TRBJ1-1 TRBV6-4 TRBD1 - CASRATGENTEAFF TGTGCCAGCAGGGCGACAGGGGAGAACACTGAAGCTTTCTTT
TRBJ2-4 TRBV19 TRBD1 once CASSIGLQGRDIQYF TGTGCCAGTAGTATAGGTCTACAGGGGAGAGACATTCAGTACTTC
TRBJ1-4 TRBV13 - - CASSLGRLNEKLFF TGTGCCAGCAGCTTAGGGCGGCTCAATGAAAAACTGTTTTTT
TRBJ1-1 TRBV4-3 TRBD1 - CASSPWGTGDLNTEAFF TGCGCCAGCAGCCCATGGGGGACAGGGGACTTGAACACTGAAGCTTTCTTT
TRBJ2-7 TRBV7-9 - - CASSFPPISSYEQYF TGTGCCAGCAGCTTTCCGCCAATTAGCTCCTACGAGCAGTACTTC
TRBJ1-2 TRBV7-6 TRBD1 - CASSFGQGAAYGYTF TGTGCCAGCAGCTTTGGACAGGGGGCTGCCTATGGCTACACCTTC
TRBJ2-2 TRBV16 - - CASSAQVDAGELFF TGTGCCAGCAGCGCCCAGGTCGACGCCGGGGAGCTGTTTTTT
TRBJ2-3 TRBV5-1 - - CASSQDRGTITDTQYF TGCGCCAGCAGCCAGGACCGGGGGACCATCACAGATACGCAGTATTTT
TRBJ2-3 TRBV4-2 - - CASASRRADTQYF TGTGCCAGCGCCTCAAGGAGAGCAGATACGCAGTATTTT
TRBJ2-1 TRBV7-8 - - CASSLGVALISYNEQFF TGTGCCAGCAGCTTAGGGGTCGCATTAATCTCCTACAATGAGCAGTTCTTC
TRBJ2-3 TRBV10-2 TRBD2 - CASTPGLAGVTDTQYF TGCGCCAGCACTCCGGGACTAGCGGGGGTCACAGATACGCAGTATTTT
TRBJ2-5 TRBV29-1 - - CSVDGTGTETQYF TGCAGCGTTGACGGTACTGGTACAGAGACCCAGTACTTC